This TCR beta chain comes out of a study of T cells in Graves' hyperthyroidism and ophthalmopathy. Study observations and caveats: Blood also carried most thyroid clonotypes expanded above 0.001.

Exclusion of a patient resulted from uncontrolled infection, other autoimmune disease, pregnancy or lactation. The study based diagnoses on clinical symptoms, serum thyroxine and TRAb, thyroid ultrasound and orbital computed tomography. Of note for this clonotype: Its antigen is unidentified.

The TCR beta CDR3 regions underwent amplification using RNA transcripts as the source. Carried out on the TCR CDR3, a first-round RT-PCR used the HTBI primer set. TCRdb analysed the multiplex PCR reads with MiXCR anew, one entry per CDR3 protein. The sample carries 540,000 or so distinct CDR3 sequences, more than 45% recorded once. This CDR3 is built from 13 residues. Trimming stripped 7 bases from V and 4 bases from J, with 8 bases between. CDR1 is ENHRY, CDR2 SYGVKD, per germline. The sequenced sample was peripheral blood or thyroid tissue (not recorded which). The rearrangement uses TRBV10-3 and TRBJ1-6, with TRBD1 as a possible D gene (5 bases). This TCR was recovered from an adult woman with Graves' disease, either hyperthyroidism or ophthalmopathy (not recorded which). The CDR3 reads CAITQGYNSPLHF. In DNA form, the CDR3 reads TGTGCCATCACTCAGGGTTATAATTCACCCCTCCACTTT.